What follows are 20 T cell receptor beta chains derived from one specimen sequenced in a study of human T cells and chemical hapten exposure. Time point of the sample: pre-sensitization, week 0. Documented treatment: therapeutic diphenylcyclopropenone sensitization with weekly scalp DPC. TCRdb re-called the RACE reads with MiXCR, one entry per CDR3 protein. The sample shows about 380,000 distinct CDR3 sequences, roughly 5% of them seen only once. The material sequenced was whole blood, taken in connection with sensitization to the hapten diphenylcyclopropenone (DPC). All receptors derive from a woman aged 45 to 65 with alopecia areata. Some clones in this sample may be carry-over from other donors' samples.

This clonotype showed up many times. The DNA for the CDR3 is TGTGCCAGCAGCTTGGATCCGGGGCGGAGGGAAGCTTTCTTT. Translation gives CASSLDPGRREAFF. The chain is built from TRBV5-5 and TRBJ1-1; weak D call: TRBD1 (5 bases). This CDR3 is 14 amino acids long. Germline values: CDR1 SGHKS, CDR2 YYEKEE (reference sequence). V lost 0 bases to trimming and J lost 8 bases, with 14 bases between them.

This clonotype came up many times. The rearrangement uses TRBV6-2 or TRBV6-3 and TRBJ2-7; a possible D gene is TRBD2 (6 bases). The CDR3 sequence is 12 residues long. Germline lookup yields CDR1 MNHEY and CDR2 SVGEGT. V was cut by 4 bases and J by 6 bases, with 10 bases left in between. The CDR3, as DNA: TGTGCCAGCAGTTCGGGGGTTGTCGAGCAGTACTTC. Amino acids: CASSSGVVEQYF.

This clonotype showed up many times. This chain connects TRBV3-1 to TRBJ2-3; the D is unclear. Per germline, CDR1 LGHDT and CDR2 YNNKEL (reference sequence). The CDR3 is made up of 15 amino acids. V was trimmed by 0 bases and J by 0 bases, leaving 7 bases between them. CDR3 region: CASSQDMSSTDTQYF. The CDR3 region has the DNA TGTGCCAGCAGCCAAGATATGAGTAGCACAGATACGCAGTATTTT.

This clonotype has at least ten counts. The V and J genes are TRBV29-1 and TRBJ2-3, with TRBD2 identical over 14 bases. This CDR3 region has 14 residues. The J segment lost 6 bases and the V segment lost 7 bases, leaving 6 bases of the junction unmatched. Germline loops: CDR1 SQVTM, CDR2 ANQGSEA. The CDR3 DNA is TGCAGCGGAGGACTAGCGGGGGGAAGGGATACGCAGTATTTT. Its protein is CSGGLAGGRDTQYF.

This clonotype came up many times. This chain joins TRBV6-2 or TRBV6-3 and TRBJ2-7; TRBD2 matches 7 bases. Germline trimming cut 0 bases from V and 0 bases from J; bases unmatched to any gene: 5. The germline CDR1 and CDR2 sequences are MNHEY and SVGEGT. The CDR3 length is 16 residues. The CDR3 region is CASSYSMSGVSYEQYF. The CDR3 DNA is TGTGCCAGCAGTTACTCGATGAGCGGGGTCTCCTACGAGCAGTACTTC.

This clonotype was recorded at least ten times. The chain combines TRBV29-1 with TRBJ2-1; a possible D gene is TRBD1 (5 bases). V was cut by 5 bases and J by 6 bases, with 14 bases left in between. The CDR3 is made up of 13 amino acids. CDR1 is SQVTM and CDR2 is ANQGSEA in the germline V gene. The CDR3 loop is CSVYQDSVNEQFF. In nucleotides, the CDR3 is TGCAGCGTTTATCAAGACAGCGTCAATGAGCAGTTCTTC.

Ten or more counts support this clonotype. This sequence joins TRBV29-1 and TRBJ2-1; D may be TRBD1 or TRBD2 (5 bases each). In germline, CDR1 is SQVTM, CDR2 ANQGSEA. The CDR3 sequence is 15 residues long. Trimming removed 0 bases at V and 7 bases at J, with 16 bases between. The CDR3 region has the DNA TGCAGCGTTGAAGAGCTGGGGACCAGCAAGAATGAGCAGTTCTTC. Encoded protein: CSVEELGTSKNEQFF.

The sample holds many counts of this clonotype. The V gene is TRBV12-3 or TRBV12-4, the J gene TRBJ2-5; TRBD2 is a possible D gene (6 bases). Trimming removed 6 bases from V and 4 bases from J, with 15 bases in between. This CDR3 is 14 amino acids long. For the CDR3, the DNA is TGTGCCAGCAGCCCCGTGGGGACTGGAGAGACCCAGTACTTC. This translates into CASSPVGTGETQYF.

The table lists this clonotype with a few counts. J is TRBJ1-1 and V is TRBV28, with D maybe TRBD1 (5 bases). V was pared by 1 base and J by 5 bases, with 17 bases between. CDR1 is MDHEN and CDR2 is SYDVKM in the germline V gene. The CDR3 has 16 amino acids. The CDR3 loop reads CASSLYPREGKTEAFF. In DNA form, the CDR3 reads TGTGCCAGCAGTTTATACCCGCGGGAGGGGAAAACTGAAGCTTTCTTT. The complete variable domain, with remaining parts taken from reference TRBV28 and TRBJ1-1, reads DVKVTQSSRYLVKRTGEKVFLECVQDMDHENMFWYRQDPGLGLRLIYFSYDVKMKEKGDIPEGYSVSREKKERFSLILESASTNQTSMYLCASSLYPREGKTEAFFGQGTRLTVV.

Many counts were recorded for this clonotype. A read error is possible here, since a much larger clone lies one base away. The chain joins TRBV12-3 or TRBV12-4 to TRBJ1-2; possible D gene TRBD1, 6 bases. V lost 3 bases and J 2 bases, leaving 7 bases between the germline ends. The CDR3 is made up of 13 amino acids. CDR3 sequence reads: CASSFTGNYGYTF. CDR3 DNA sequence: TGTGCCAGCAGTTTTACAGGGAACTATGGCTACACCTTC.

The V and J genes are TRBV5-1 and TRBJ2-3, with 9 nucleotides matching TRBD1. J lost 2 bases, V lost 3 bases, and 4 bases had no gene match. This CDR3 region has 15 residues. CDR1 and CDR2 (germline): SGHRS, YFSETQ. In nucleotides, the CDR3 is TGCGCCAGCAGCTACGTACAGGGGGCCACAGATACGCAGTATTTT. This gives the protein CASSYVQGATDTQYF.

This clonotype has at least ten counts. The V and J genes are TRBV5-5 and TRBJ2-6; D is possibly TRBD2 (6 bases). V lost 1 base, J lost 1 base, and 21 bases lay in between. The CDR3 consists of 20 residues. Per germline, CDR1 SGHKS and CDR2 YYEKEE (reference sequence). As DNA, the CDR3 is TGTGCCAGCAGCTTGAAGGCTCAGGAGGGAATGGGTTCTGGGGCCAACGTCCTGACTTTC. This gives the protein CASSLKAQEGMGSGANVLTF.

The rearrangement uses TRBV10-2 and TRBJ1-1; possible D gene TRBD1, 5 bases. The germline V gene has CDR1 WSHSY and CDR2 SAAADI. Trimming took 5 bases from V and 2 from J, leaving 12 bases between them. CDR3 length equals 14 residues. CDR3 sequence reads: CASSWGGENTEAFF. The CDR3 DNA is TGCGCCAGCAGTTGGGGGGGGGAAAACACTGAAGCTTTCTTT.

This clonotype was seen ten or more times. CDR3 sequence: CASSFEVADTQYF. The CDR3 coding sequence is TGTGCCAGCAGCTTTGAGGTCGCGGATACGCAGTATTTT. The J gene is TRBJ2-3, the V gene TRBV7-2; D uncertain. The length of the CDR3 is 13 residues. In germline, CDR1 is SGHTA, CDR2 FQGNSA. Trimming removed 3 bases at V and 6 bases at J, with 10 bases between. Variable domain in full (rest from reference TRBV7-2 and TRBJ2-3): GAGVSQSPSNKVTEKGKDVELRCDPISGHTALYWYRQSLGQGLEFLIYFQGNSAPDKSGLPSDRFSAERTGGSVSTLTIQRTQQEDSAVYLCASSFEVADTQYFGPGTRLTVL.

This clonotype occurred many times. The CDR3 DNA is TGTGCCAGCAGGTTCATAGCGGGTACTGAGCAGTTCTTC. It codes for CASRFIAGTEQFF. V usage is TRBV7-9 and J usage is TRBJ2-1; 7 positions agree with TRBD2. The CDR3 length is 13 residues. The J segment lost 9 bases and the V segment lost 6 bases, leaving 8 bases of the junction unmatched. Germline loops: CDR1 SEHNR, CDR2 FQNEAQ (reference sequence).

This clonotype was detected many times. The chain links TRBV6-5 to TRBJ2-1; 7 nucleotides line up with TRBD2. The CDR3 is 15 residues long. The germline V gene encodes CDR1 MNHEY and CDR2 SVGAGI. Trimming removed 2 bases from V and 3 bases from J; junction bases left unmatched: 4. The CDR3 sequence: CASSYGRGLYNEQFF. CDR3 coding DNA: TGTGCCAGCAGTTACGGGAGGGGCCTCTACAATGAGCAGTTCTTC.

This clonotype was seen a handful of times. The rearrangement joins TRBV9 to TRBJ2-7; 7 nucleotides agree with TRBD2. This CDR3 contains 14 residues. Germline V gene sequence: CDR1 SGDLS, CDR2 YYNGEE. V gave up 0 bases and J gave up 5 bases; unmatched junction bases: 5. CDR3 residues: CASSVGGRSHEQYF. The CDR3 DNA reads TGTGCCAGCAGCGTAGGCGGGAGAAGCCACGAGCAGTACTTC.

Remarks on this clonotype: One base away lies a much larger clone, so this may be a sequencing read error. V usage is TRBV5-1 and J usage is TRBJ2-3; tentatively, D is TRBD2 (6 bases). CDR1 and CDR2 (germline): SGHRS, YFSETQ. The V end lost 5 bases, the J end lost 5 bases, and 21 bases lay between the germline ends. The CDR3 is 16 residues long. CDR3 DNA: TGCGCCAGCAGATCAGGTCTAGCGACCCGCGGAGATACGCAGTATTTT. Protein: CASRSGLATRGDTQYF.

This clonotype was recorded many times. This sequence joins TRBV12-3 or TRBV12-4 and TRBJ2-3; D call uncertain. CDR3 length: 14 residues. The V and J ends lost 4 bases and 1 base respectively, with 9 bases between them. For the CDR3, the DNA is TGTGCCAGCAGTTCCCCTCGGGGCACAGATACGCAGTATTTT. It translates to CASSSPRGTDTQYF.

This clonotype has ten or more counts. The J gene is TRBJ2-2, the V gene TRBV7-2; D is possibly TRBD2 (6 bases). The V end was cut by 6 bases, the J end by 2 bases, with 13 bases between. Per the germline V gene, CDR1 is SGHTA and CDR2 is FQGNSA. The CDR3 has 15 residues. CDR3 DNA: TGTGCCAGCAGAACCGGGACTTCAAACACCGGGGAGCTGTTTTTT. Translation: CASRTGTSNTGELFF.